These 11 T cell receptor beta chains came from one sample sequenced in a study of T-cell memory formation after mild COVID-19. TCRdb reprocessed the 5' RACE reads via MiXCR and lists one record per CDR3 protein. Found here are 300,000 or so distinct CDR3 sequences, around 16% of them singletons; the top ten hold approximately 23%. The sequenced sample consisted of PBMCs or a T cell subset sorted from them (not recorded which). The receptors here all came from a man in his late teens or twenties who had mild COVID-19 (a few samples of this study predate the infection). Cell type and time point are not known.

The chain carries TRBV29-1 and TRBJ2-1; maybe TRBD1 (5 bases). This CDR3 has 12 residues. V gave up 4 bases and J gave up 4 bases, with 8 bases separating them. Germline V CDR1 and CDR2: SQVTM, ANQGSEA. The CDR3 region has the DNA TGCAGCGTTGCCAGGGAATACAATGAGCAGTTCTTC. Translated: CSVAREYNEQFF.

In this sample, this clonotype turned up a few times. The rearrangement joins TRBV10-3 to TRBJ1-5; D uncertain. There are 14 residues in the CDR3. Germline values: CDR1 ENHRY, CDR2 SYGVKD. Trimming pared 1 base from V and 4 bases from J, leaving 8 bases between. The CDR3 coding sequence is TGTGCCATCAGTGAGTACGGGTTGAATCAGCCCCAGCATTTT. Its translation: CAISEYGLNQPQHF.

Written as DNA, the CDR3 is TGCGCCAGCAGCCGAGGGACAGTAAGGAATTCACCCCTCCACTTT. It codes for CASSRGTVRNSPLHF. The chain carries TRBV5-1 and TRBJ1-6; TRBD1 matches 7 bases. Trimming cost V 4 bases and J 7 bases; bases outside gene matches: 8. The CDR3 runs 15 residues. Germline V gene sequence: CDR1 SGHRS, CDR2 YFSETQ.

This clonotype is categorized as medium-sized. The gene calls are TRBV5-1 and TRBJ2-7; D is perhaps TRBD1 or TRBD2 (5 bases each). This CDR3 region has 15 residues. CDR1 is SGHRS and CDR2 is YFSETQ in the germline V gene. The V and J ends lost 0 bases and 2 bases respectively, with 12 bases between them. CDR3 sequence reads: CASSLDGTPTYEQYV. The CDR3 DNA reads as TGCGCCAGCAGCTTGGACGGGACCCCCACCTACGAGCAGTACGTC.

This clonotype was observed a few times. The chain uses TRBV20-1 and TRBJ2-5, with D possibly matching TRBD2 (6 bases). Germline assignment: CDR1 DFQATT and CDR2 SNEGSKA (reference sequence). Trimming removed 0 bases at V and 6 bases at J, with 14 bases between. CDR3 length: 14 amino acids. The CDR3 region is CSARDALAWQTQYF. The CDR3 DNA reads TGCAGTGCTAGAGATGCCCTAGCGTGGCAGACCCAGTACTTC.

The table lists this clonotype with a few counts. The chain is built from TRBV6-6 and TRBJ1-4; D not certain. V dropped 4 bases and J dropped 2 bases, with 11 bases sitting between them. Germline assignment: CDR1 MNHNY and CDR2 SVGAGI (reference sequence). The CDR3 is 15 residues long. This chain's CDR3 is CASSSTPGTNEKLFF. DNA of the CDR3: TGTGCCAGCAGTTCAACCCCTGGCACTAATGAAAAACTGTTTTTT.

The sample holds a few counts of this clonotype. The chain recombines TRBV7-9 with TRBJ2-5, with D uncertain. V lost 4 bases and J 5 bases, leaving 11 bases between the germline ends. The germline gives CDR1 SEHNR, CDR2 FQNEAQ (reference sequence). The CDR3 length is 13 residues. CDR3 loop: CASSSSVGETQYF. The CDR3, as DNA: TGTGCCAGCAGCTCCTCGGTTGGCGAGACCCAGTACTTC.

This clonotype was found a few times. The rearrangement uses TRBV6-5 and TRBJ1-5, with 7 bases identical to TRBD1. Germline assignment: CDR1 MNHEY and CDR2 SVGAGI. The CDR3 is made up of 13 amino acids. V gave up 7 bases and J gave up 7 bases; unmatched junction bases: 7. The CDR3 spells CASTRGLGQPQHF. The CDR3 DNA reads TGTGCCAGCACCAGGGGGTTAGGACAGCCCCAGCATTTT.

J is TRBJ2-1 and V is TRBV6-5; 9 bases line up with TRBD2. The CDR3 runs to 15 residues. The J segment lost 6 bases and the V segment lost 6 bases, leaving 9 bases of the junction unmatched. Germline V CDR1 and CDR2: MNHEY, SVGAGI. The CDR3 nucleotides read TGTGCCAGCAGGGTAGAGCGGGGGGCAGTCAATGAGCAGTTCTTC. This translates into CASRVERGAVNEQFF.

Comments on this clonotype: This may arise from a read error, as a much more abundant clone is one base away. V and J are TRBV7-3 and TRBJ2-5, with 11 bases aligning to TRBD2. Germline CDR1 is SGHTA and CDR2 is FQGTGA. The junction had 1 base not matched to a gene; V was cut back by 3 bases and J by 1 base. This CDR3 spans 15 amino acids. DNA of the CDR3: TGTGCCAGCAGCTTCGGGACTAGCGGCCAAGAGACCCAGTACTTC. This codes for CASSFGTSGQETQYF. Full variable domain (missing parts from reference TRBV7-3 and TRBJ2-5): GAGVSQTPSNKVTEKGKYVELRCDPISGHTALYWYRQSLGQGPEFLIYFQGTGAADDSGLPNDRFFAVRPEGSVSTLKIQRTERGDSAVYLCASSFGTSGQETQYFGPGTRLLVL.

This sequence joins TRBV4-3 and TRBJ2-2; D perhaps matches TRBD1 (5 bases). V gave up 3 bases and J gave up 4 bases, with 12 bases separating them. Germline V lookup: CDR1 LGHNA, CDR2 YSLEER. This CDR3 region has 15 residues. The CDR3 spells CASSHLGASTGELFF. For the CDR3, the DNA is TGCGCCAGCAGCCACCTAGGGGCGAGCACCGGGGAGCTGTTTTTT.